The 8 T cell receptor beta chains in this list originate from one sample, sequenced in a study of human T cells and chemical hapten exposure. RNA extraction used unfractionated whole blood as the source of total RNA. TCRdb re-derived calls from the 5' RACE reads in MiXCR, one entry per CDR3 protein. The data contain some 78,000 distinct CDR3 sequences, approximately 8% of them singletons. The receptors come from a male donor in good health.

This clonotype was seen ten or more times. V is TRBV6-1 and J is TRBJ2-1; 8 nucleotides align to TRBD1. After removal of 6 bases from V and 9 bases from J, the junction contained 4 bases not matched to a gene. The CDR3 runs to 12 residues. Germline CDR1 reads MNHNS; CDR2 reads SASEGT. The CDR3 DNA is TGTGCCAGCAGGGATACAGGGGGTGAGCAGTTCTTC. Translating gives CASRDTGGEQFF.

This clonotype has more than one count but fewer than ten. The chain has TRBV4-1 and TRBJ1-5; TRBD1 matches at 8 bases. The V segment lost 6 bases and the J segment 1 base; nucleotides outside the gene matches: 8. Germline CDR1 is MGHRA and CDR2 is YSYEKL. CDR3 length: 16 amino acids. CDR3 nucleotides: TGCGCCAGCAGGGAACAGGGGGAAGTAAGCAATCAGCCCCAGCATTTT. Protein sequence: CASREQGEVSNQPQHF.

This clonotype was seen more than once but under ten times. V usage is TRBV15 and J usage is TRBJ1-5; 7 bases align to TRBD1. With 8 bases clipped from V and 5 bases from J, the junction kept 3 bases outside the gene matches. The germline CDR1 and CDR2 sequences are LNHNV and YYDKDF (reference sequence). This CDR3 has 12 residues. CDR3 residues: CATRQGDQPQHF. For the CDR3, the DNA is TGTGCCACCCGACAGGGAGATCAGCCCCAGCATTTT.

The chain recombines TRBV5-5 with TRBJ2-2; D unclear. Per germline, CDR1 SGHKS and CDR2 YYEKEE (reference sequence). V was pared by 1 base and J by 4 bases, with 20 bases between. The CDR3 has 18 amino acids. The CDR3 spells CASSLIGGYPSVTGELFF. DNA of the CDR3: TGTGCCAGCAGCTTGATCGGCGGATACCCCTCGGTCACCGGGGAGCTGTTTTTT.

This clonotype was picked up a small number of times. V usage is TRBV11-1 and J usage is TRBJ1-1; weak D call: TRBD1 (5 bases). This CDR3 comprises 17 residues. From germline, CDR1 is SGHAT and CDR2 FQDESV (reference sequence). Trimming took 1 base from V and 0 from J, leaving 15 bases between them. CDR3 coding DNA: TGTGCCAGCAGCTTAGATTGGGGCGAAACTATGAACACTGAAGCTTTCTTT. Its protein is CASSLDWGETMNTEAFF. Supplemented by reference TRBV11-1 and TRBJ1-1, the full variable domain reads EAEVAQSPRYKITEKSQAVAFWCDPISGHATLYWYRQILGQGPELLVQFQDESVVDDSQLPKDRFSAERLKGVDSTLKIQPAELGDSAMYLCASSLDWGETMNTEAFFGQGTRLTVV.

A remark on this clonotype: This may come from a read error, since a much larger clone is one base off. The chain uses TRBV12-3 or TRBV12-4 and TRBJ2-3; D gene unclear. The CDR3 has 15 amino acids. Trimming took 7 bases from V and 0 from J, leaving 14 bases between them. DNA of the CDR3: TGTGCCAGCACCATCCGACATGCTAGCACAGATACGCAGTATTTT. It yields the protein CASTIRHASTDTQYF.

This clonotype occurred many times. This chain links TRBV4-3 with TRBJ2-5; unclear D gene. Germline CDR1 and CDR2: LGHNA and YSLEER. The CDR3 is made up of 13 amino acids. Trimming cost V 1 base and J 0 bases, with 3 bases left between them. For the CDR3, the DNA is TGCGCCAGCAGCCAAGGGCACCAAGAGACCCAGTACTTC. Translating it yields CASSQGHQETQYF.

This clonotype occurred a few times. The chain carries TRBV11-2 and TRBJ2-2, with D maybe TRBD2 (5 bases). Trimming left V 1 base short and J 0 bases short, with 12 bases between. The CDR3 totals 17 residues. Germline assignment: CDR1 SGHAT and CDR2 FQNNGV. CDR3 in DNA: TGTGCCAGCAGCTTAGGAGACTATTTTACGAACACCGGGGAGCTGTTTTTT. It translates to CASSLGDYFTNTGELFF.